Given below is one TCR beta chain in context. The antigen is undetermined. This sample stems from a study of cytomegalovirus exposure and HLA in healthy donors. Overall study results and limits: Fewer than 200 TCR beta chains were listed as cytomegalovirus-associated. Among the most significant clusters, several appeared linked to common viral pathogens in a later analysis. Prior analysis indicated that the majority of TCR beta V segments exhibited productivity approximately 87% or approximately 30% of the time.

The CDR3 totals 15 residues. Trimming at V came to 4 bases and at J to 0 bases, leaving 5 bases not matched to a gene. The germline CDR1 and CDR2 sequences are SGDLS and YYNGEE. The primer mix had 60 Vbeta and 13 Jbeta primers. Sequencing used immunoSEQ multiplex PCR; TCRdb keeps in-frame clones, though not all of them. This sample has approximately 240,000 clones; around 89% occur once, and the top ten carry over 0.95%. This sequence originates from a woman under 30 in good health and CMV-seronegative. The chain carries TRBV9 and TRBJ1-1, with 8 bases matching TRBD1. What was sequenced was PBMCs. DNA of the CDR3: TGTGCCAGCAGCCCTCGGACAGGGATGAACACTGAAGCTTTCTTT. Its protein is CASSPRTGMNTEAFF.